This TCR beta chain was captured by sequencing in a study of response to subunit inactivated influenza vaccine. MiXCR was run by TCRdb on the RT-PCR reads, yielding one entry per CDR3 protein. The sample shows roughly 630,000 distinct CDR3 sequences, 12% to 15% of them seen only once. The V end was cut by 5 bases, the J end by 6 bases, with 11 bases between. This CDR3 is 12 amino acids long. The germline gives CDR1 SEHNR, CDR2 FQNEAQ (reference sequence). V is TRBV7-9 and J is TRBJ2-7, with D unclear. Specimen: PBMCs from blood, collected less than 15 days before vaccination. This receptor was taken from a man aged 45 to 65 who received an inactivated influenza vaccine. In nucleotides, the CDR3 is TGTGCCAGCAGCGGCACTACCAGCGAGCAGTACTTC. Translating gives CASSGTTSEQYF.